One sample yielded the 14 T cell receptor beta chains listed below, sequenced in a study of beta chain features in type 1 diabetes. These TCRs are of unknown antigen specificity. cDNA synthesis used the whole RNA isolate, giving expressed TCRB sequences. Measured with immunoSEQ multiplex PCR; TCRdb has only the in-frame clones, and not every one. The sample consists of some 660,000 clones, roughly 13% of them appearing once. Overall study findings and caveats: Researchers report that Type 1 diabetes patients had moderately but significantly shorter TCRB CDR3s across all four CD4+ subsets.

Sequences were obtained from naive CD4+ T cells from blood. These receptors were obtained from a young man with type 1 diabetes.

CDR3 DNA sequence: TGTGCCAGCAGCCCAGGACCGGCTAACGGCTACACCTTC. Its translation is CASSPGPANGYTF. The V and J genes are TRBV2 and TRBJ1-2, with D uncertain. Germline V CDR1 and CDR2: SNHLY, FYNNEI. The ends were cut back, 6 bases at V and 8 bases at J, with 16 bases in the middle. The CDR3 consists of 13 residues.

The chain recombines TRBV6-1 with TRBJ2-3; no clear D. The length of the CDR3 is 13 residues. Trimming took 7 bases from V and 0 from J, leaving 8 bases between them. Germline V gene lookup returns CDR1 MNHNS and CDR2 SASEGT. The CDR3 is CASKDGSTDTQYF. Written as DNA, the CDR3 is TGTGCCAGCAAGGACGGGAGCACAGATACGCAGTATTTT.

The chain's CDR3 is CASQNRDRDRGYTF. CDR3 in DNA: TGTGCCAGCCAGAACAGGGACAGGGATCGGGGCTACACCTTC. The chain employs TRBV7-9 and TRBJ1-2, with 9 bases matching TRBD1. Germline-derived CDR1 and CDR2 are SEHNR and FQNEAQ (reference sequence). V was clipped by 8 bases and J by 8 bases; unmatched bases: 12. The CDR3 has 14 residues.

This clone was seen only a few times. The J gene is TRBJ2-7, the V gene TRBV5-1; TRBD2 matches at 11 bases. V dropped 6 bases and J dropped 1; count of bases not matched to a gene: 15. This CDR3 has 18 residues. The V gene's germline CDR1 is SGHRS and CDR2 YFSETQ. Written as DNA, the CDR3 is TGCGCCAGCAAGGAGGGCATTACCGGGACTAGCGGATCCTACGAGCAGTACTTC. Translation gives CASKEGITGTSGSYEQYF. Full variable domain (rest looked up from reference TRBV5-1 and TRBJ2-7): KAGVTQTPRYLIKTRGQQVTLSCSPISGHRSVSWYQQTPGQGLQFLFEYFSETQRNKGNFPGRFSGRQFSNSRSEMNVSTLELGDSALYLCASKEGITGTSGSYEQYFGPGTRLTVT.

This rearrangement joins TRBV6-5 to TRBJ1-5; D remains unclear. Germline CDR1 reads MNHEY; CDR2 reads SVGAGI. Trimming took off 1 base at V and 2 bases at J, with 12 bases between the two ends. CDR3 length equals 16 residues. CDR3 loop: CASSYLPISGNQPQHF. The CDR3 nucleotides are TGTGCCAGCAGTTACTTACCTATAAGTGGCAATCAGCCCCAGCATTTT.

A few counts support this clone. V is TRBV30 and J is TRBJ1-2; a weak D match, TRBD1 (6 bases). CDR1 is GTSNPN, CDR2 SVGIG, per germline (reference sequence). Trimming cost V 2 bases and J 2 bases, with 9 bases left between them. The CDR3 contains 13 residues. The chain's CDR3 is CAWSPQGNYGYTF. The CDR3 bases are TGTGCCTGGAGTCCACAGGGAAACTATGGCTACACCTTC.

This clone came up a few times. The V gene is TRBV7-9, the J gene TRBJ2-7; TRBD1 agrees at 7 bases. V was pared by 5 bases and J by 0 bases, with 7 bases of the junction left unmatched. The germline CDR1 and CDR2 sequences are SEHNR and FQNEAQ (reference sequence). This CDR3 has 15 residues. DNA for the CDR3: TGTGCCAGCAGCCTCGGACAGGCCAGCTCCTACGAGCAGTACTTC. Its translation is CASSLGQASSYEQYF.

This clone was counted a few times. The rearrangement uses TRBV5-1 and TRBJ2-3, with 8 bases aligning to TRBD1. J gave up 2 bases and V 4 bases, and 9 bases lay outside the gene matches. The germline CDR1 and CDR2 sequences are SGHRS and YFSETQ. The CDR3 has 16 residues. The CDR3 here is CASSPMGGQATDTQYF. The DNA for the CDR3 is TGCGCCAGCAGCCCTATGGGGGGACAGGCCACAGATACGCAGTATTTT.

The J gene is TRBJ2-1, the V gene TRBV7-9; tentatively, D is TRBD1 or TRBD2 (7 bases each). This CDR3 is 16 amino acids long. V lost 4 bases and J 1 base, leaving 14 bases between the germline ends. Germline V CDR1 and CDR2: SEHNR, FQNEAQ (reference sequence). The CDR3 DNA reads TGTGCCAGCAGCTCCTTCAGGGGGGGTTCCTACAATGAGCAGTTCTTC. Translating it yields CASSSFRGGSYNEQFF.

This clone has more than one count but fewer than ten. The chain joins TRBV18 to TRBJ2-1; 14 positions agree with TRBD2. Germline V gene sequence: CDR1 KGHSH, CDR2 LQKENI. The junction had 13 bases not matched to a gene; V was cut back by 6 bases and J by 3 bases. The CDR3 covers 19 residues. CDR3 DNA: TGTGCCAGCTCTCTCTTCTGGACTAGCGGGAGGCAAGTCTACAATGAGCAGTTCTTC. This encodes CASSLFWTSGRQVYNEQFF.

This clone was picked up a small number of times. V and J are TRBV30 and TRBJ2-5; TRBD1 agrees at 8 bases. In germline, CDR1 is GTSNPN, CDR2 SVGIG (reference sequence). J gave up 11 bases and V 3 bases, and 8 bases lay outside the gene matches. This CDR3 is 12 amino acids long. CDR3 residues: CAWSRTGSEQYF. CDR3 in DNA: TGTGCCTGGAGCCGGACAGGGAGTGAGCAGTACTTC.

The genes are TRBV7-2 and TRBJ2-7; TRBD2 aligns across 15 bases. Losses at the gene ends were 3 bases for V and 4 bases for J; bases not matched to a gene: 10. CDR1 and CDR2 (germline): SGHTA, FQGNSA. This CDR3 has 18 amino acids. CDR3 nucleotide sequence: TGTGCCAGCAGCTTTTCCCGAGGCGGGACTAGCGGGAGGTACGAGCAGTACTTC. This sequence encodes CASSFSRGGTSGRYEQYF.

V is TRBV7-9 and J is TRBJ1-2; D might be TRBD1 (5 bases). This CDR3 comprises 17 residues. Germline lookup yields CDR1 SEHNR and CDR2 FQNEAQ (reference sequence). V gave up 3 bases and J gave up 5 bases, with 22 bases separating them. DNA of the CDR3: TGTGCCAGCAGCTTTATACCAATCGAGGGCAGGGATTATGGCTACACCTTC. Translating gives CASSFIPIEGRDYGYTF.

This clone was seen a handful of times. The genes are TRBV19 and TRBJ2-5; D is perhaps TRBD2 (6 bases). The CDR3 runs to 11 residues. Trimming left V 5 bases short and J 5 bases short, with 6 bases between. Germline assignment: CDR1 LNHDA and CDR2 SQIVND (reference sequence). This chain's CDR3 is CASSRGETQYF. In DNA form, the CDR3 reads TGTGCCAGTAGTCGGGGGGAGACCCAGTACTTC.